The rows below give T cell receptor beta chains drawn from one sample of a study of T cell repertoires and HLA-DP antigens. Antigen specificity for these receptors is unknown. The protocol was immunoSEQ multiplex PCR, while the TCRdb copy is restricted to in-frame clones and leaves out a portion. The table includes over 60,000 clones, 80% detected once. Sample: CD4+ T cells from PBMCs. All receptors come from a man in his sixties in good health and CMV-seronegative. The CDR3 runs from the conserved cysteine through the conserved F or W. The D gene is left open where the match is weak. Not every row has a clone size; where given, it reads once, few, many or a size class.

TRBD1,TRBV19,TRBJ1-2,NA,TGTGCCAGTAGTATAGATCGTTATACCGGGACAGGCGCGGACTATGGCTACACCTTC,CASSIDRYTGTGADYGYTF
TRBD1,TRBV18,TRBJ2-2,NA,TGTGCCAGCTCAACTGGACAGGCGAACACCGGGGAGCTGTTTTTT,CASSTGQANTGELFF
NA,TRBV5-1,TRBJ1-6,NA,TGTGCCAGCAGCCCAGACGGGGGAGGTAATTCACCCCTCCACTTT,CASSPDGGGNSPLHF
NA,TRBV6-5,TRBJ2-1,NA,TGTGCCAGCGCCGTCACTTGGAGCTCCTACAATGAGCAGTTCTTC,CASAVTWSSYNEQFF
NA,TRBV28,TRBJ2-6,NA,TGTGCCACCGCGAGCAGCTCTGGGGCCAACGTCCTGACTTTC,CATASSSGANVLTF
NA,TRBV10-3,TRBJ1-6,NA,TGTGCCATCAGTGAGTCCCTAGGTGGGAATTCACCCCTCCACTTT,CAISESLGGNSPLHF
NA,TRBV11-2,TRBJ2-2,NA,TGTGCCAGCAGCTTAGTCCGGGGCACCGGGGAGCTGTTTTTT,CASSLVRGTGELFF
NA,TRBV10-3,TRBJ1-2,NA,TGTGCCATCAGCGCCCAAGCGCGGACGGAATATGGCTACACCTTC,CAISAQARTEYGYTF
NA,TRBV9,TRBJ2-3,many,TGTGCCAGCAGCCCTCTTGTCGGAGGGGGAGATACGCAGTATTTT,CASSPLVGGGDTQYF
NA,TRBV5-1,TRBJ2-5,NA,TGCGCCAGCAGCTTGGGGGCGGGGTACCAAGAGACCCAGTACTTC,CASSLGAGYQETQYF
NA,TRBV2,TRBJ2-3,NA,TGTGCCAGCTTCGGGTCAGATACGCAGTATTTT,CASFGSDTQYF
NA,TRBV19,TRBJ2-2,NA,TGTGCCAGTAGTATAGGACAGTCCACCGGGGAGCTGTTTTTT,CASSIGQSTGELFF
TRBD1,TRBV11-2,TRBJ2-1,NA,TGTGCCAGCAGCTTGGACAGGGGCTACAATGAGCAGTTCTTC,CASSLDRGYNEQFF